This T cell receptor beta chain stems from a study of cytomegalovirus exposure and HLA in healthy donors (dated by TCRdb to between 2016 and 2019). Study-wide context: According to an earlier analysis of 587 of the donors, some 180 million T cells yielded 120 million or so unique TCR beta sequences and less than 300 Gb of sequence data. About 300 gigabases of sequencing data and 70 million to 95 million unique TCR sequences made up an early release that covered about 640 HLA-typed donors. Of the 398 genotyped donors, 80% to 90% were placed in the genetic ancestry cluster associated with self-reported Caucasian donors. The aim of the study was to test whether cataloging public T cell receptors could identify signatures of past pathogen exposure. The study profiled the T cell repertoires of around 700 subjects by immunosequencing and related them to cytomegalovirus serostatus. Along with the approximately 650-subject first cohort, a separate validation cohort of some 130 different subjects was used. The study combined high-throughput TCR immunosequencing, statistical association of individual TCRs with disease status, and machine learning to predict cytomegalovirus infection status. A later analysis re-analyzed previously published TCR beta repertoires from approximately 700 donors and added high-resolution HLA genotyping to study TCR occurrence patterns. Rather than using new phenotypic data, the later analysis identified candidate immune exposures from TCR beta sequences and from how often those sequences occurred across donors. An earlier analysis of more than 450 of the donors used high-throughput TCR beta sequencing to judge whether each TCR beta V gene segment behaved as functional or pseudogenic. Donor age, sex, ethnicity and CMV serostatus were collected together with the repertoire data. Genome-wide SNP genotypes for about 65% of the 666 donors were used in a later genetic analysis, which treated that subset as a discovery cohort. All discovery cohort repertoires had been generated using a single sequencing platform. HLA typing covered class I and class II loci at four-digit resolution. The number of donors typed differed by locus, with about 629-640 for A, B, C, DRB1 and DQB1, about 500 for DQA1, 600 to 610 for DPA1, and around 450 for DPB1. Several DR-DQ haplotypes were treated as single units for association and clustering because of strong linkage in the cohort. Among roughly 370 genotyped donors of the cohort, an average of about 240,000 unique TCR beta nucleotide sequences were sequenced per donor, roughly a sixth of them non-productive.

Library preparation was by the immunoSEQ multiplex PCR assay. The multiplex PCR relied on a mix of 60 forward primers for TCR Vbeta segments and 13 reverse primers for TCR Jbeta segments. Amplification of the CDR3 region of rearranged TCR beta genes was performed with a multiplex PCR assay on genomic DNA. On the Illumina HiSeq System, the amplified TCR beta libraries were sequenced as 87-base-pair reads. The authors processed their data as follows. A later analysis tallied roughly 80 million unique TCR beta chains across the 700 or so repertoires, and around 12 million of those chains were shared by two or more donors. Raw reads were error-corrected and collapsed into unique sequences by a nearest-neighbor algorithm in which closely related sequences were merged to remove PCR and sequencing errors. To assign V, D and J gene segments, CDR3 sequences were aligned to IMGT reference sequences. For a sequence to be retained, a match of at least six nucleotides to both a V gene segment and a J gene segment was required. A rearrangement counted as productive if the CDR3 had no stop codons and remained in frame with V and J, and every other rearrangement counted as non-productive. Following IMGT convention, CDR3 was defined as the stretch from the second conserved V-encoded cysteine up to the conserved J-encoded phenylalanine. Sequences without an unambiguous match to a single V gene segment were excluded from the earlier analysis of about 600 of the donors. In an earlier analysis of several hundred of the donors, V segments were called functional above 56.7% productive rearrangements and were called segregating when the between-donor standard deviation exceeded 5%. A statistical classification framework was built for diagnosing cytomegalovirus status from the catalog of TCR beta chain sequences. A later analysis assigned V and J genes by comparing TCR nucleotide sequences with IMGT/GENE-DB human TR gene sequences. A later analysis assigned CDR3 sequences and most-parsimonious VDJ recombination scenarios with the TCRdist pipeline. In a later analysis, each TCR beta chain was defined by its CDR3 amino acid sequence together with its V-gene family, and reads lacking a unique V-gene family were excluded. As a way to deal with suspected cross-contamination and a sequencing artifact, a later analysis dropped 640 or so nucleotide sequences that were highly shared and had low generation probability. For each public chain, a later analysis derived a clonal expansion index from normalized ranks of inferred template counts within each repertoire. In a later analysis, generation probabilities were computed using a VDJ recombination model fitted to out-of-frame rearrangements, and the results were checked against IGoR. Hypergeometric tests were used in a later analysis to score TCR-TCR, TCR-HLA and TCR-CMV co-occurrence, with a repertoire-size bias correction applied to the TCR pairs. A later analysis estimated false discovery rates by permuting HLA or CMV assignments 20 times. In a later analysis, co-occurring TCRs were grouped using DBSCAN, with TCRdist sequence similarity added in when clustering inside HLA-allele-positive subsets. Co-occurrence clustering excluded repertoires with fewer than 30,000 or more than 120,000 public chains, plus five with anomalous nucleotide sharing. The table comes from immuneACCESS by way of TCRdb, which keeps in-frame sequences with V and J called. Part of the clones is missing from these tables; in studies checked, under half for an unresolved V gene and the rest for unknown reasons. The DNA gave D and trimming, while V, J and clone size come from that table. The sample table contains 85,000 to 90,000 clones; only one count was recorded for approximately 65% of them. The top ten constitute approximately 2.1% of the sample.

The study at large found these results: In a later analysis, most CMV-associated TCR beta chains were found to appear HLA-restricted, with HLA associations seemingly driven largely by CMV exposure. A later analysis found that HLA-associated TCR beta chains were more clonally expanded and had lower generation probabilities than equally common non-associated chains. A group of highly shared sequence variants was considered likely to be a technical artifact of the sequencing pipeline. In an earlier analysis of more than 500 of the donors, most TCR beta V segments appeared in productive rearrangements about 87% or about 30% of the time, broadly matching IMGT annotations. The study listed 164 TCR beta chains as associated with cytomegalovirus. For the cohort, immune exposure information was limited to CMV serostatus. In a later analysis, several top co-occurrence clusters were reported to appear linked to parvovirus B19, influenza, CMV and Epstein-Barr virus. Seventeen rarely observed V segments, including chromosome 9 orphons, were excluded from the earlier analysis of about 500 of the donors because counts were too low. The classifier was reported to diagnose cytomegalovirus status with high specificity and sensitivity in both the original and validation cohorts. According to a later analysis, TCR association rates differed among HLA loci, with DRB1 alleles showing the most associated TCRs and HLA-C alleles showing the fewest. Specific HLA alleles were associated with 15,000 to 20,000 TCR beta sequences at a false discovery rate of 0.05 in a later analysis. Across donors, most TCR sequences were observed very rarely, whereas some public TCRs were present in many individuals. In this cohort, only TCR beta chains were sequenced, and detectable features were limited by the absence of alpha or paired-chain data. Strong co-occurrence of HLA alleles, especially DR and DQ, made assigning TCR associations to individual alleles difficult. A further reported finding was that TCR beta sequences accurately predicted the HLA-A and HLA-B alleles for most subjects in the first cohort. A few of the identified cytomegalovirus-associated TCR beta chains were confirmed in vitro to be specific for cytomegalovirus antigens. According to the authors, the approach could potentially be generalized to other disease states and immunological phenotypes. Because some donors lacked HLA typing at each locus, the association tests relied only on the typed subset. Compared with the approximately 670-donor mean, donors in an Asian-associated ancestry cluster had fewer N-insertions in productive TCRs, according to a later genetic analysis. Roughly uniform sequencing depth across donors was assumed in presence/absence analyses, although this assumption may not hold. Correlated functional status among segregating V segments might be attributable to linkage disequilibrium, but an unknown experimental factor could not be ruled out. A later genetic analysis associated a missense DCLRE1C variant with V-gene and J-gene trimming of TCR beta chains, and an independent cohort replicated the association.

Points on this clone: Its recognized antigen is unknown. Within one base of it there is no much larger clone, and no base qualities were kept.

In total, roughly 710 healthy bone marrow donors made up the cohort. Cohort members were all nominally healthy when sampled, although unrecorded immune exposures were likely present. The donor tested CMV seronegative, placing the donor among the 350 to 400 seronegative members of the cohort. Every donor gave a peripheral blood sample, and the peripheral blood mononuclear cells from that sample were used for TCR beta sequencing. The Qiagen DNeasy Blood Extraction Kit was used to extract genomic DNA from the blood cell samples. Material: PBMCs. The receptor's source is a man younger than 45 in good health and CMV-seronegative.

The CDR3 in this case is CAWSVGDNAGEQYF. The DNA sequence is TGTGCCTGGAGTGTAGGTGACAACGCGGGCGAGCAGTACTTC. This chain joins TRBV30 to TRBJ2-7, with TRBD2 perhaps the D gene, on 5 matching bases. From the cysteine through the phenylalanine, the CDR3 covers 14 amino acids. Kept here is only the CDR3 DNA, which spans 42 bases and is read in frame from base 1. CDR1 and CDR2, looked up from the germline V gene (reference sequence), are GTSNPN and SVGIG. V and J are truncated by 0 bases and 6 bases respectively, leaving an intervening sequence of 15 bases. When the CDR3 is completed using the reference TRBV30 and TRBJ2-7 genes on either side, the full variable domain is SQTIHQWPATLVQPVGSPLSLECTVEGTSNPNLYWYRQAAGRGLQLLFYSVGIGQISSEVPQNLSASRPQDRQFILSSKKLLLSDSGFYLCAWSVGDNAGEQYFGPGTRLTVT.